These 24 T cell receptor beta chains were sequenced from one sample in a study of blood T cell repertoires in COVID-19. The data were produced by immunoSEQ multiplex PCR, yet TCRdb's version contains in-frame clones alone and is incomplete. This sample has 110,000 or so clones; around nine tenths occur once, and the top ten carry 7.5% to 9.5%. The sample consisted of peripheral blood. The source of these receptors is a woman in her seventies who had recovered from COVID-19.

The genes are TRBV28 and TRBJ1-6, with 10 bases aligning to TRBD1. V lost 6 bases, J lost 7 bases, and 9 bases stayed unmatched. Germline CDR1 MDHEN, CDR2 SYDVKM. This CDR3 has 16 residues. In nucleotides, the CDR3 is TGTGCCAGCAGCTCGCCGGGACAGGGGAAAAATTCACCCCTCCACTTT. It specifies CASSSPGQGKNSPLHF.

The genes are TRBV13 and TRBJ2-1; TRBD2 matches 15 bases. Trimming at V came to 6 bases and at J to 5 bases, leaving 8 bases not matched to a gene. The CDR3 is made up of 17 amino acids. Germline CDR1 and CDR2: PRHDT and FYEKMQ (reference sequence). The CDR3 spells CASSWTSGGALDNEQFF. In DNA form, the CDR3 reads TGTGCCAGCAGTTGGACTAGCGGGGGGGCTCTAGACAATGAGCAGTTCTTC.

This chain links TRBV18 with TRBJ1-5; D is ambiguous. CDR3 size: 14 residues. Germline loops: CDR1 KGHSH, CDR2 LQKENI. V was clipped by 10 bases and J by 2 bases, with 15 bases between them. DNA of the CDR3: TGTGCCACCCGGATGGAGGGCGGCAATCAGCCCCAGCATTTT. Its translation is CATRMEGGNQPQHF.

This chain uses TRBV5-1 with TRBJ1-2, with TRBD1 matching 10 bases. CDR3 length equals 18 residues. Per the germline V gene, CDR1 is SGHRS and CDR2 is YFSETQ. Trimming removed 4 bases from V and 1 base from J; junction bases left unmatched: 13. CDR3 sequence: CASSQRGQGLALNYGYTF. CDR3 DNA: TGCGCCAGCAGCCAACGGGGACAGGGGCTTGCCCTTAACTATGGCTACACCTTC.

The table lists this clone with a few counts. The chain combines TRBV19 with TRBJ2-5; 7 bases align to TRBD1. This CDR3 has 13 amino acids. The V and J ends lost 6 bases and 6 bases, in that order; junction bases with no gene match: 7. Germline CDR1 and CDR2: LNHDA and SQIVND (reference sequence). CDR3 DNA: TGTGCCAGTAGCTCGGGACAGAGGAAGACCCAGTACTTC. Protein sequence: CASSSGQRKTQYF.

The chain links TRBV7-9 to TRBJ2-1; D is unclear. The CDR3 has 13 amino acids. Germline CDR1 is SEHNR and CDR2 is FQNEAQ (reference sequence). V was pared by 0 bases and J by 6 bases, with 6 bases between. Here the CDR3 reads CASSLAWSNEQFF. As DNA, the CDR3 is TGTGCCAGCAGCTTAGCGTGGAGCAATGAGCAGTTCTTC.

The rearrangement links TRBV30 to TRBJ1-3; no definite D call. This CDR3 contains 13 residues. V was cut by 4 bases and J by 0 bases, with 7 bases left in between. Germline CDR1 and CDR2: GTSNPN and SVGIG (reference sequence). The CDR3 loop is CAWNGISGNTIYF. The CDR3 coding sequence is TGTGCCTGGAACGGGATCTCTGGAAACACCATATATTTT.

This sequence joins TRBV18 and TRBJ2-1; D is perhaps TRBD2 (5 bases). V lost 0 bases and J lost 7, with 13 bases in between. From germline, CDR1 is KGHSH and CDR2 LQKENI. This CDR3 is built from 15 residues. The CDR3 loop is CASSPPGRGWNEQFF. The CDR3 DNA reads TGTGCCAGCTCACCACCCGGAAGAGGGTGGAATGAGCAGTTCTTC. The full variable domain, its missing parts supplied by reference TRBV18 and TRBJ2-1, is NAGVMQNPRHLVRRRGQEARLRCSPMKGHSHVYWYRQLPEEGLKFMVYLQKENIIDESGMPKERFSAEFPKEGPSILRIQQVVRGDSAAYFCASSPPGRGWNEQFFGPGTRLTVL.

The rearrangement links TRBV27 to TRBJ2-7; 10 bases line up with TRBD2. The CDR3 consists of 16 residues. V shed 6 bases and J 0 bases; nucleotides not matched to a gene: 8. Germline V gene lookup returns CDR1 MNHEY and CDR2 SMNVEV (reference sequence). CDR3 amino acids: CASSPLLAGSSYEQYF. CDR3 in DNA: TGTGCCAGCAGCCCACTACTAGCGGGGAGCTCCTACGAGCAGTACTTC.

The CDR3 bases are TGTGCCAGCAGTGACCGAGCCTACGAGCAGTACTTC. Translation gives CASSDRAYEQYF. The rearrangement links TRBV2 to TRBJ2-7, with D hard to call. Germline-derived CDR1 and CDR2 are SNHLY and FYNNEI. The CDR3 spans 12 residues. Deletions cut 3 bases from V and 2 bases from J, with 5 bases between.

The genes are TRBV7-3 and TRBJ2-1, with D possibly being TRBD1 (5 bases). This CDR3 has 16 residues. Germline CDR1 SGHTA, CDR2 FQGTGA. The V and J ends lost 1 base and 9 bases respectively, with 19 bases between them. In nucleotides, the CDR3 is TGTGCCAGCAGCTTAAGTGTAGGGGATTCGCGTAGTGAGCAGTTCTTC. Translation: CASSLSVGDSRSEQFF.

The CDR3 region has the DNA TGTGCCAGCAGCTTGGGGGCAGGGTTCAACTCTGGAAACACCATATATTTT. The encoded protein is CASSLGAGFNSGNTIYF. The V gene is TRBV5-6, the J gene TRBJ1-3, with D possibly matching TRBD1 (5 bases). The CDR3 length is 17 residues. Between the trimmed V and J ends, which lost 0 bases and 0 bases, there was a span of 13 bases. CDR1 is SGHDT, CDR2 YYEEEE, per germline.

The V gene is TRBV5-1, the J gene TRBJ2-5; 9 bases align to TRBD2. The CDR3 runs 15 residues. The J segment lost 5 bases and the V segment lost 0 bases, leaving 5 bases of the junction unmatched. Germline V lookup: CDR1 SGHRS, CDR2 YFSETQ. CDR3 protein: CASSLEVSGGETQYF. The CDR3 region has the DNA TGCGCCAGCAGCTTGGAGGTTAGCGGGGGTGAGACCCAGTACTTC.

V gene TRBV18 combines with J gene TRBJ1-6; weak D call: TRBD1 (6 bases). The germline V gene has CDR1 KGHSH and CDR2 LQKENI. The CDR3 is 12 residues long. V lost 3 bases to trimming and J lost 14 bases, with 11 bases between them. In DNA, the CDR3 is TGTGCCAGCTCACCGGCAGGGGATACCCTCCACTTT. Residues: CASSPAGDTLHF.

The V call is TRBV11-2, the J call TRBJ2-1; 9 bases align to TRBD1. V shed 6 bases, J shed 5 bases, and the junction held 8 bases outside the gene matches. Germline V gene data show CDR1 as SGHAT and CDR2 as FQNNGV. The CDR3 is made up of 15 amino acids. The CDR3 protein is CASRSPGTGNNEQFF. CDR3 in DNA: TGTGCCAGCAGATCCCCCGGGACAGGGAACAATGAGCAGTTCTTC.

The chain recombines TRBV9 with TRBJ1-5; D is ambiguous. The CDR3 is made up of 14 amino acids. In germline, CDR1 is SGDLS, CDR2 YYNGEE. The V end lost 3 bases, the J end lost 7 bases, and 14 bases lay between the germline ends. CDR3 loop: CASSEPGSGQPQHF. The CDR3 DNA is TGTGCCAGCAGCGAGCCGGGGTCCGGGCAGCCCCAGCATTTT.

The J gene is TRBJ1-1, the V gene TRBV29-1; no definite D call. V lost 3 bases, J lost 1 base, and 9 bases lay in between. Germline CDR1 and CDR2: SQVTM and ANQGSEA. The CDR3 sequence is 13 residues long. CDR3 protein: CSVEVGKNTEAFF. For the CDR3, the DNA is TGCAGCGTTGAGGTCGGTAAGAACACTGAAGCTTTCTTT.

J is TRBJ1-1 and V is TRBV4-2; tentatively, D is TRBD1 (6 bases). The germline V gene encodes CDR1 LGHNA and CDR2 YNFKEQ. V was clipped by 0 bases and J by 3 bases, with 11 bases between them. This CDR3 region has 15 residues. The CDR3 DNA sequence: TGTGCCAGCAGCCAAGATGAACAGGGTGACACTGAAGCTTTCTTT. Amino acids: CASSQDEQGDTEAFF.

The gene calls are TRBV4-1 and TRBJ1-4; TRBD1 matches 11 bases. This CDR3 comprises 18 residues. Trimming removed 4 bases from V and 8 bases from J; junction bases left unmatched: 15. CDR1 and CDR2 from the germline V gene are MGHRA and YSYEKL. Here the CDR3 DNA reads TGCGCCAGCAGCCTCCAGCTTCCAAGGGACAGGGGGTACGAAAAACTGTTTTTT. As protein: CASSLQLPRDRGYEKLFF.

The chain joins TRBV5-4 to TRBJ2-3; TRBD2 agrees at 7 bases. V lost 3 bases to trimming and J lost 4 bases; unmatched junction nucleotides: 11. The CDR3 runs to 16 residues. Germline CDR1 SGHNT, CDR2 YYREEE (reference sequence). The CDR3 region has the DNA TGTGCCAGCAGCTCCGGCGGCGGGAGAGGGTCAGATACGCAGTATTTT. The encoded protein is CASSSGGGRGSDTQYF.

The chain uses TRBV5-1 and TRBJ2-3; 10 bases agree with TRBD2. The germline gives CDR1 SGHRS, CDR2 YFSETQ. The junction had 2 bases not matched to a gene; V was cut back by 7 bases and J by 0 bases. This CDR3 contains 14 residues. The CDR3 is CASQRGGSTDTQYF. CDR3 sequence (DNA): TGCGCCAGCCAGCGGGGGGGGAGCACAGATACGCAGTATTTT. Looking up the rest from reference TRBV5-1 and TRBJ2-3 gives the full variable domain: KAGVTQTPRYLIKTRGQQVTLSCSPISGHRSVSWYQQTPGQGLQFLFEYFSETQRNKGNFPGRFSGRQFSNSRSEMNVSTLELGDSALYLCASQRGGSTDTQYFGPGTRLTVL.

The rearrangement joins TRBV5-1 to TRBJ2-3; D uncertain. This CDR3 contains 16 residues. Germline V CDR1 and CDR2: SGHRS, YFSETQ. V was shortened by 1 base and J by 1 base, with 13 bases between the two germline ends. The CDR3 bases are TGCGCCAGCAGCTTGACCCTACGAACCCGCACAGATACGCAGTATTTT. Translation gives CASSLTLRTRTDTQYF.

V and J are TRBV7-9 and TRBJ2-6; D unresolved. V was shortened by 3 bases and J by 4 bases, with 4 bases between the two germline ends. The CDR3 has 13 amino acids. CDR1 is SEHNR and CDR2 is FQNEAQ in the germline V gene (reference sequence). Here the CDR3 DNA reads TGTGCCAGCAGCTTGGCCGGGGCCAACGTCCTGACTTTC. Its protein is CASSLAGANVLTF.

This clone came up once. The V call is TRBV7-9, the J call TRBJ1-5; 7 bases align to TRBD1. The CDR3 is 14 residues long. After removal of 6 bases from V and 5 bases from J, the junction contained 7 bases not matched to a gene. CDR1 and CDR2 from the germline V gene are SEHNR and FQNEAQ (reference sequence). The DNA of the CDR3 is TGTGCCAGCAGTTCGACAGGGCCCCATCAGCCCCAGCATTTT. This gives the protein CASSSTGPHQPQHF.